Below are 21 T cell receptor beta chains sequenced from a single sample in a study of CD8+ T cells in alopecia areata. RNA extraction was followed by reverse transcription into cDNA, which acted as the sequencing template. Produced via immunoSEQ multiplex PCR; TCRdb's table is partial and in-frame only. Of about 210,000 clones listed, approximately 72% were seen once; the top ten hold 0.95% to 1.5%. The treatment was: oral pan-JAK inhibitor, 5-10 mg twice daily. The specimen was CD4+ T cells sorted from blood, collected at approximately week 45, from a patient treated with tofacitinib. These receptors came from a human donor with alopecia areata.

The table lists this clone with a few counts. The J gene is TRBJ2-2, the V gene TRBV6-5; D is possibly TRBD1 (6 bases). Trimming cost V 6 bases and J 7 bases, with 18 bases left between them. The germline gives CDR1 MNHEY, CDR2 SVGAGI. CDR3 length equals 15 residues. For the CDR3, the DNA is TGTGCCAGCAGCAAATACACAGGGCTTGGCGGGGAGCTGTTTTTT. Encoded protein: CASSKYTGLGGELFF.

This chain joins TRBV5-6 and TRBJ1-1; D not certain. Germline CDR1 is SGHDT and CDR2 is YYEEEE. V lost 4 bases and J 1 base, leaving 11 bases between the germline ends. This CDR3 is 14 amino acids long. The CDR3 nucleotides read TGTGCCAGCAGCCGAGCTGGACCGAACACTGAAGCTTTCTTT. This translates into CASSRAGPNTEAFF.

The rearrangement joins TRBV2 to TRBJ1-5; 7 bases agree with TRBD1. The CDR3 is made up of 15 amino acids. The V gene end was trimmed by 6 bases and the J gene end by 4 bases; junction bases not matched to a gene: 9. Germline CDR1 is SNHLY and CDR2 is FYNNEI. CDR3 region: CASRFKGARNQPQHF. The CDR3 DNA reads TGTGCCAGCAGATTTAAGGGGGCTCGGAATCAGCCCCAGCATTTT.

This clone was counted a single time. The chain recombines TRBV2 with TRBJ2-2; 7 nucleotides match TRBD1. CDR3 length: 15 residues. J lost 1 base, V lost 8 bases, and 7 bases had no gene match. From germline, CDR1 is SNHLY and CDR2 FYNNEI. Written as DNA, the CDR3 is TGTGCCAGCGGGCTAAGACAGGGGAACACCGGGGAGCTGTTTTTT. Protein: CASGLRQGNTGELFF.

The genes are TRBV11-2 and TRBJ2-3; 9 bases match TRBD1. The germline CDR1 and CDR2 sequences are SGHAT and FQNNGV. CDR3 size: 15 residues. The trim removed 5 bases at V and 1 base at J, leaving 4 bases unmatched. The CDR3 DNA follows: TGTGCCAGCAGCCAAAACAGGGGGCGCACAGATACGCAGTATTTT. The encoded protein is CASSQNRGRTDTQYF.

V and J are TRBV30 and TRBJ1-2; no firm D call. Germline CDR1 reads GTSNPN; CDR2 reads SVGIG (reference sequence). V lost 4 bases, J lost 8 bases, and 17 bases lay in between. The CDR3 totals 13 residues. The CDR3 sequence: CAWNNGGPRGYTF. As DNA, the CDR3 is TGTGCCTGGAATAACGGAGGGCCAAGAGGCTACACCTTC.

The rearrangement links TRBV5-6 to TRBJ2-3; D call uncertain. Trimming pared 4 bases from V and 0 bases from J, leaving 6 bases between. This CDR3 has 13 amino acids. In germline, CDR1 is SGHDT, CDR2 YYEEEE. CDR3 nucleotides: TGTGCCAGCAGCGCGGCTAGCACAGATACGCAGTATTTT. Protein product: CASSAASTDTQYF.

The chain carries TRBV30 and TRBJ1-6; 10 bases map to TRBD1. Germline trimming cut 8 bases from V and 10 bases from J; bases unmatched to any gene: 5. Germline V lookup: CDR1 GTSNPN, CDR2 SVGIG (reference sequence). The CDR3 totals 12 residues. CDR3 sequence reads: CALGDRGSPLHF. In DNA form, the CDR3 reads TGTGCCCTCGGGGACAGGGGATCACCCCTCCACTTT.

J is TRBJ1-2 and V is TRBV5-6, with 9 bases fitting TRBD1. The CDR3 length is 15 residues. The junction had 6 bases not matched to a gene; V was cut back by 4 bases and J by 2 bases. The germline V gene encodes CDR1 SGHDT and CDR2 YYEEEE. The CDR3: CASSTRDRGNYGYTF. CDR3 bases: TGTGCCAGCAGCACTCGAGACAGGGGGAACTATGGCTACACCTTC.

V is TRBV10-3 and J is TRBJ1-2, with TRBD1 as a possible D gene (5 bases). Germline V lookup: CDR1 ENHRY, CDR2 SYGVKD. Trimming pared 8 bases from V and 3 bases from J, leaving 19 bases between. This CDR3 has 15 residues. DNA for the CDR3: TGTGCCATCGGGGGAGGCTCCCGGCTCGACTATGGCTACACCTTC. Amino acids: CAIGGGSRLDYGYTF.

The chain joins TRBV5-1 to TRBJ1-4; maybe TRBD1 (6 bases). The CDR3 has 15 amino acids. Trimming took off 1 base at V and 6 bases at J, with 13 bases between the two ends. The germline V gene encodes CDR1 SGHRS and CDR2 YFSETQ. The CDR3, as DNA: TGCGCCAGCAGCTTGCGGCAGGCAGGGGATGAAAAACTGTTTTTT. It specifies CASSLRQAGDEKLFF.

This rearrangement joins TRBV29-1 to TRBJ1-2; TRBD1 is a possible D gene (5 bases). CDR3 length: 12 amino acids. The V end was cut by 7 bases, the J end by 0 bases, with 9 bases between. Germline V gives CDR1 SQVTM, CDR2 ANQGSEA. The CDR3 region is CSGGASNYGYTF. The CDR3 coding sequence is TGCAGCGGTGGGGCATCTAACTATGGCTACACCTTC.

The chain has TRBV5-1 and TRBJ2-7, with 8 bases aligning to TRBD1. The germline gives CDR1 SGHRS, CDR2 YFSETQ. The CDR3 has 14 residues. Trimming removed 3 bases from V and 6 bases from J; junction bases left unmatched: 8. CDR3 coding DNA: TGCGCCAGCAGCTCGGGACAGGACGGCTCCGAGCAGTACTTC. Protein: CASSSGQDGSEQYF.

The chain couples TRBV19 to TRBJ1-1, with D perhaps TRBD1 (5 bases). Trimming cost V 6 bases and J 1 base, with 15 bases left between them. CDR1 and CDR2 (germline): LNHDA, SQIVND (reference sequence). The CDR3 sequence is 15 residues long. The CDR3 DNA reads as TGTGCCAGTAGACTTGGGGGACTCCGGAACACTGAAGCTTTCTTT. Residues: CASRLGGLRNTEAFF. Full variable domain (outside the CDR3, taken from reference TRBV19 and TRBJ1-1): DGGITQSPKYLFRKEGQNVTLSCEQNLNHDAMYWYRQDPGQGLRLIYYSQIVNDFQKGDIAEGYSVSREKKESFPLTVTSAQKNPTAFYLCASRLGGLRNTEAFFGQGTRLTVV.

This clone appeared once. This sequence joins TRBV5-1 and TRBJ1-1, with 9 bases lining up with TRBD1. The CDR3 extends over 16 amino acids. V gave up 0 bases and J gave up 1 base; unmatched junction bases: 4. CDR1 is SGHRS, CDR2 YFSETQ, per germline. In DNA form, the CDR3 reads TGCGCCAGCAGCTTGGACGGACAGGGGCCGAACACTGAAGCTTTCTTT. The encoded protein is CASSLDGQGPNTEAFF.

The chain uses TRBV9 and TRBJ2-7, with D perhaps assigned TRBD1 or TRBD2 (6 bases each). CDR1 and CDR2 (germline): SGDLS, YYNGEE. This CDR3 has 15 amino acids. V gave up 5 bases and J gave up 0 bases, with 15 bases separating them. The CDR3 region is CASSQGGRNSYEQYF. CDR3 DNA sequence: TGTGCCAGCAGTCAAGGGGGGCGCAACTCCTACGAGCAGTACTTC.

The chain recombines TRBV2 with TRBJ1-2, with TRBD1 identical over 9 bases. Per germline, CDR1 SNHLY and CDR2 FYNNEI. The CDR3 spans 13 residues. Trimming took 11 bases from V and 5 from J; bases not matched to a gene: 9. The CDR3 here is CAGQGQGWYGYTF. CDR3 coding DNA: TGTGCCGGTCAGGGACAGGGATGGTATGGCTACACCTTC.

The chain combines TRBV5-1 with TRBJ1-6; D is unclear. CDR1 and CDR2 from the germline V gene are SGHRS and YFSETQ. V was clipped by 6 bases and J by 7 bases, with 11 bases between them. There are 13 residues in the CDR3. The CDR3 DNA sequence: TGCGCCAGCAACAATGGCGTGAATTCACCCCTCCACTTT. Translation gives CASNNGVNSPLHF.

The chain employs TRBV30 and TRBJ2-7; tentatively, D is TRBD1 (6 bases). CDR3 length: 13 residues. Trimming left V 8 bases short and J 1 base short, with 15 bases between. Germline V lookup: CDR1 GTSNPN, CDR2 SVGIG (reference sequence). CDR3 in amino acids: CAAEGQLSYEQYF. CDR3 in DNA: TGTGCCGCCGAAGGACAGCTTTCCTACGAGCAGTACTTC.

Only a few counts were recorded for this clone. The chain employs TRBV10-3 and TRBJ2-2, with D possibly TRBD1 on 6 matching bases. This CDR3 has 14 residues. Trimming pared 6 bases from V and 0 bases from J, leaving 8 bases between. CDR1 is ENHRY and CDR2 is SYGVKD in the germline V gene. CDR3 region: CAIRDSANTGELFF. For the CDR3, the DNA is TGTGCCATCAGGGACAGCGCGAACACCGGGGAGCTGTTTTTT.

This clone has a handful of counts. This chain uses TRBV27 with TRBJ1-1; the D is unclear. The ends were cut back, 5 bases at V and 0 bases at J, with 7 bases in the middle. Per the germline V gene, CDR1 is MNHEY and CDR2 is SMNVEV (reference sequence). This CDR3 spans 13 amino acids. CDR3 nucleotides: TGTGCCAGCAGTAAAGACGTGAACACTGAAGCTTTCTTT. Protein sequence: CASSKDVNTEAFF.